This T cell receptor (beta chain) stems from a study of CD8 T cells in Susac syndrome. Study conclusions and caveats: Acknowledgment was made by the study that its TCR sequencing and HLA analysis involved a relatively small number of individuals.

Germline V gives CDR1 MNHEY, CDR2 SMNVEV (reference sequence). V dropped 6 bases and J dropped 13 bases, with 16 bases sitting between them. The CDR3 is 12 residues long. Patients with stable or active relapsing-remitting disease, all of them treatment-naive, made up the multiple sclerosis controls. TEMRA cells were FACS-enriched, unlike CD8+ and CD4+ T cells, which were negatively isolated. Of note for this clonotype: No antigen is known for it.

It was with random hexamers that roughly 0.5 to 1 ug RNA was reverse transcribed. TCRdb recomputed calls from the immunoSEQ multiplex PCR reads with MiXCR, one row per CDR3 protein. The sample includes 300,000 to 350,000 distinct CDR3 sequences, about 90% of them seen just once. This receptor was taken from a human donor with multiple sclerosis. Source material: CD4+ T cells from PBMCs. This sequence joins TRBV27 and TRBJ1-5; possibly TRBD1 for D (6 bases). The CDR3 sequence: CASRPTGGVQHF. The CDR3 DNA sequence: TGTGCCAGCAGACCAACGGGGGGCGTTCAGCATTTT.